The subject of this entry is one T cell receptor beta chain. Its antigen remains unidentified. Sequencing used immunoSEQ multiplex PCR; TCRdb keeps in-frame clones, though not all of them. The sample consists of 5,700 or so clones, more than 65% of them appearing once. The sample originates from a study of chemoradiotherapy in HPV16-positive cancers. With V trimmed by 4 bases and J by 3 bases, 7 bases remained unmatched. CDR1 SGHKS and CDR2 YYEKEE come from the germline V gene (reference sequence). The CDR3 loop spans 15 amino acids. Study outcomes and limitations: During treatment, candidate HPV-specific clones and E7-related motifs expanded in tumor. Only two HPV16-positive patients supplied the functional HPV-specificity definition.

The chain carries TRBV5-5 and TRBJ2-5; 9 bases line up with TRBD2. This clonotype was obtained from a human donor with HPV-associated anogenital cancer. The specimen was tumor tissue, collected from a patient who underwent chemoradiotherapy. The CDR3: CASSPGVAGEETQYF. DNA for the CDR3: TGTGCCAGCAGCCCCGGAGTAGCGGGAGAAGAGACCCAGTACTTC.